These 9 T cell receptor beta chains originate from one sample sequenced in a study of vaccination and CD4 T cells after COVID-19. Specified treatment: approximately 9-day PBMC culture with coronavirus spike peptide pools or control peptides (ViraFEST assay). Sequenced with the Oncomine TCR Beta short-read assay was DNA taken from cultured CD4+ T cells. TCRdb redid the calling of the PCR reads with MiXCR, one entry per CDR3 protein. The sample yields about 16,000 distinct CDR3 sequences, roughly 59% seen once. The antigens for these receptors are not known. Sequences were obtained from CD4+ T cells from blood, cultured in vitro. All receptors come from a human donor who had recovered from COVID-19.

V and J are TRBV6-1 and TRBJ1-1; 7 nucleotides align to TRBD1. V shed 0 bases, J shed 5 bases, and the junction held 6 bases outside the gene matches. Germline V gene lookup returns CDR1 MNHNS and CDR2 SASEGT. This CDR3 has 15 residues. In nucleotides, the CDR3 is TGTGCCAGCAGTGAAGCTGGCAGGGGGGGGACTGAAGCTTTCTTT. Translated: CASSEAGRGGTEAFF.

The chain employs TRBV20-1 and TRBJ2-7; D perhaps matches TRBD1 (5 bases). The CDR3 is made up of 16 amino acids. The germline V gene has CDR1 DFQATT and CDR2 SNEGSKA (reference sequence). V lost 3 bases, J lost 2 bases, and 20 bases lay in between. CDR3 bases: TGCAGTGCTAGGTCCACGGACCCAGGGTCCCCCTACGAGCAGTACTTC. Protein: CSARSTDPGSPYEQYF.

The genes are TRBV27 and TRBJ2-2; TRBD1 matches 7 bases. This CDR3 contains 13 residues. Germline trimming cut 5 bases from V and 6 bases from J; bases unmatched to any gene: 3. Germline assignment: CDR1 MNHEY and CDR2 SMNVEV (reference sequence). The CDR3 nucleotides are TGTGCCAGCAGTCGGCAGGGGGCCGGGGAGCTGTTTTTT. Translated: CASSRQGAGELFF.

This chain links TRBV24-1 with TRBJ2-1; 7 positions agree with TRBD2. This CDR3 has 15 amino acids. The V gene end was trimmed by 2 bases and the J gene end by 9 bases; junction bases not matched to a gene: 9. Germline loops: CDR1 KGHDR, CDR2 SFDVKD. CDR3 DNA sequence: TGTGCCACCAGTGATTCCGGGGGGAGGGCCAGTGAGCAGTTCTTC. Its translation: CATSDSGGRASEQFF.

J is TRBJ1-3 and V is TRBV6-1, with a weak D call TRBD1 (5 bases). The CDR3 totals 15 residues. Trimming pared 5 bases from V and 0 bases from J, leaving 11 bases between. CDR1 and CDR2 from the germline V gene are MNHNS and SASEGT. CDR3 sequence: CASSNLDSSGNTIYF. CDR3 nucleotide sequence: TGTGCCAGCAGTAACCTAGACAGCTCTGGAAACACCATATATTTT.

The chain is built from TRBV19 and TRBJ2-1, with 9 bases that match TRBD2. CDR1 and CDR2 from the germline V gene are LNHDA and SQIVND (reference sequence). CDR3 length equals 15 residues. V dropped 5 bases and J dropped 9; count of bases not matched to a gene: 11. In DNA, the CDR3 is TGTGCCAGTAGTGGAAGTAGCGGGAGCCTTAGTGAGCAGTTCTTC. The encoded protein is CASSGSSGSLSEQFF.

This clonotype occurred once. The chain carries TRBV5-8 and TRBJ2-3; tentatively, D is TRBD2 (6 bases). This CDR3 contains 14 residues. V lost 6 bases, J lost 2 bases, and 13 bases lay in between. Looked up from germline, CDR1 is SGHTS and CDR2 is YDEGEE. CDR3 bases: TGTGCCAGCAATCCGGCGGGACCCACAGATACGCAGTATTTT. This encodes CASNPAGPTDTQYF.

This sequence joins TRBV6-5 and TRBJ1-2; D is possibly TRBD1 (5 bases). The ends were cut back, 4 bases at V and 4 bases at J, with 13 bases in the middle. CDR3 length equals 14 residues. Per germline, CDR1 MNHEY and CDR2 SVGAGI. DNA of the CDR3: TGTGCCAGCAGTTGGGGGGTGGGGAGCTATGGCTACACCTTC. This translates into CASSWGVGSYGYTF.

This clonotype was found once. The chain recombines TRBV19 with TRBJ1-2; no clear D. The CDR3 length is 14 residues. The germline V gene encodes CDR1 LNHDA and CDR2 SQIVND (reference sequence). Trimming pared 7 bases from V and 7 bases from J, leaving 19 bases between. The CDR3, as DNA: TGTGCCAGTACCACACTCGATAGGGTGGGTGGCTACACCTTC. Encoded protein: CASTTLDRVGGYTF.